The rows below give T cell receptor beta chains drawn from one sample of a study of CD8 T cells in Susac syndrome. TCRdb processed the immunoSEQ multiplex PCR reads anew with MiXCR; each CDR3 protein has one entry. The sample includes 250,000 to 300,000 distinct CDR3 sequences, roughly 85% of them seen just once. Material for sequencing was CD8+ T cells from PBMCs. All receptors come from a human donor with multiple sclerosis. The CDR3 runs from the conserved cysteine through the conserved F or W.

v_gene: TRBV19; j_gene: TRBJ2-1; CDR3aa: CASSRVLADSYNEQFF
v_gene: TRBV20-1; j_gene: TRBJ2-7; CDR3aa: CSARNPGKTYEQYF
v_gene: TRBV20-1; j_gene: TRBJ2-7; CDR3aa: CSAKGGEFYEQYF
v_gene: TRBV15; j_gene: TRBJ2-7; CDR3aa: CATSRDGQGPYEQYF
v_gene: TRBV6-1; j_gene: TRBJ2-1; CDR3aa: CASSVQVVGSYNEQFF
v_gene: TRBV2; j_gene: TRBJ1-1; CDR3aa: CASIAGSEAFF
v_gene: TRBV6-1; j_gene: TRBJ2-3; CDR3aa: CASSRNEGVRDTQYF
v_gene: TRBV6-1; j_gene: TRBJ1-1; CDR3aa: CASNEGGSNTEAFF
v_gene: TRBV19; j_gene: TRBJ2-5; CDR3aa: CASSFGTGRRETQYF
v_gene: TRBV6-5; j_gene: TRBJ2-7; CDR3aa: CASSYSARKGYEQYF
v_gene: TRBV7-7; j_gene: TRBJ2-7; CDR3aa: CASGLVPNSYEQYF
v_gene: TRBV4-1; j_gene: TRBJ1-4; CDR3aa: CASSRFGTLNEKLFF
v_gene: TRBV12-2; j_gene: TRBJ2-5; CDR3aa: CASRLARRPNQETQYF
v_gene: TRBV4-1; j_gene: TRBJ2-7; CDR3aa: CASSQGAGGRDEQYF
v_gene: TRBV29-1; j_gene: TRBJ2-1; CDR3aa: CSVWTGGLQFF
v_gene: TRBV7-8; j_gene: TRBJ1-1; CDR3aa: CASSLEGRAWNTEAFF
v_gene: TRBV27; j_gene: TRBJ2-2; CDR3aa: CASSGTANTGELFF
v_gene: TRBV10-3; j_gene: TRBJ2-1; CDR3aa: CAISEPDSPVHNEQFF
v_gene: TRBV6-1; j_gene: TRBJ2-1; CDR3aa: CASSQGTSGSSREQFF
v_gene: TRBV5-1; j_gene: TRBJ2-7; CDR3aa: CASSFGGRSSYEQYF
v_gene: TRBV12-3/TRBV12-4; j_gene: TRBJ2-7; CDR3aa: CASSLRQGRPGEQYF
v_gene: TRBV5-1; j_gene: TRBJ1-5; CDR3aa: CASSPSGGTHQPQHF
v_gene: TRBV7-9; j_gene: TRBJ2-1; CDR3aa: CASSFGPLQTRHPYNEQFF
v_gene: TRBV25-1; j_gene: TRBJ1-6; CDR3aa: CASSEVLSGVLGSPLHF
v_gene: TRBV27; j_gene: TRBJ2-1; CDR3aa: CASSFDRDNEQFF
v_gene: TRBV2; j_gene: TRBJ1-1; CDR3aa: CASSAGADTEAFF
v_gene: TRBV10-3; j_gene: TRBJ2-7; CDR3aa: CAISESGGTYEQYF
v_gene: TRBV18; j_gene: TRBJ2-7; CDR3aa: CASSPPSGPGYYEQYF
v_gene: TRBV13; j_gene: TRBJ2-1; CDR3aa: CASSRGTGSGNEQFF
v_gene: TRBV6-1; j_gene: TRBJ2-3; CDR3aa: CASPSGRAIGTDTQYF
v_gene: TRBV9; j_gene: TRBJ1-5; CDR3aa: CASSVGSLNQPQHF
v_gene: TRBV28; j_gene: TRBJ2-5; CDR3aa: CATAGTAPQETQYF
v_gene: TRBV7-9; j_gene: TRBJ2-7; CDR3aa: CASTRRGGGYEQYF
v_gene: TRBV13; j_gene: TRBJ2-5; CDR3aa: CASSHGAEETQYF
v_gene: TRBV18; j_gene: TRBJ2-2; CDR3aa: CASSPPAGATGELFF
v_gene: TRBV27; j_gene: TRBJ2-3; CDR3aa: CASSRLRQTTDTQYF
v_gene: TRBV20-1; j_gene: TRBJ1-2; CDR3aa: CSATVPANYGYTF
v_gene: TRBV28; j_gene: TRBJ2-5; CDR3aa: CASSTDVQETQYF
v_gene: TRBV5-6; j_gene: TRBJ1-1; CDR3aa: CASSLVSGRISTFF
v_gene: TRBV9; j_gene: TRBJ2-1; CDR3aa: CASSARGSLDEQFF
v_gene: TRBV28; j_gene: TRBJ1-2; CDR3aa: CASSIPQVGNYGYTF
v_gene: TRBV20-1; j_gene: TRBJ2-2; CDR3aa: CSARNPATGAVGELFF
v_gene: TRBV10-1; j_gene: TRBJ2-7; CDR3aa: CASSEGTGVPYEQYF
v_gene: TRBV9; j_gene: TRBJ2-7; CDR3aa: CASSVGTTISYEQYF
v_gene: TRBV12-3/TRBV12-4; j_gene: TRBJ1-2; CDR3aa: CANGQGPNYGYTF
v_gene: TRBV7-2; j_gene: TRBJ1-1; CDR3aa: CASSLTDMNTEAFF
v_gene: TRBV2; j_gene: TRBJ2-1; CDR3aa: CANAGSSYNEQFF
v_gene: TRBV10-3; j_gene: TRBJ2-2; CDR3aa: CAIPLAGRPDTGELFF
v_gene: TRBV7-9; j_gene: TRBJ1-2; CDR3aa: CASSSGGLIYGYTF
v_gene: TRBV12-3/TRBV12-4; j_gene: TRBJ2-2; CDR3aa: CASSLMAGGPSTGELFF